This T cell receptor (beta chain) stems from a study of cytomegalovirus exposure and HLA in healthy donors. The study ran its PCR with 60 Vbeta and 13 Jbeta primers. Profiling relied on immunoSEQ multiplex PCR, and the TCRdb table lists in-frame clones only, not all of them. The profile shows over 80,000 clones, 73% of them singletons. Regarding this clone: What it binds is not known.

From germline, CDR1 is ENHRY and CDR2 SYGVKD. Trimming pared 9 bases from V and 2 bases from J, leaving 13 bases between. The CDR3 runs 13 residues. The donors (healthy individuals) were bone marrow donors. Findings and caveats of the study: Reports showed the classifier diagnosing cytomegalovirus status with high specificity and sensitivity. It was likely that a cluster of highly shared sequence variants was a sequencing artifact. Differences between HLA loci emerged in a later analysis of TCR association rates, with DRB1 most and HLA-C fewest.

The V gene is TRBV10-3, the J gene TRBJ1-1, with D perhaps matching TRBD1 (6 bases). The sample taken for sequencing was PBMCs. The origin of this receptor is a man aged 40-55 years in good health and CMV-seronegative. The CDR3 loop reads CAIMAGTNTEAFF. CDR3 nucleotide sequence: TGTGCCATAATGGCAGGGACAAACACTGAAGCTTTCTTT.